This TCR beta chain was retrieved from a study of T cells after yellow fever vaccination. This clonotype came up a few times. Germline lookup yields CDR1 DFQATT and CDR2 SNEGSKA (reference sequence). V lost 6 bases, J lost 5 bases, and 12 bases lay in between. This CDR3 contains 12 residues. TCRdb reprocessed the 5' RACE reads with MiXCR, giving one entry per CDR3 protein. In the table there are a few hundred thousand distinct CDR3 sequences, 7.5% to 9.5% of which are singletons. V is TRBV20-1 and J is TRBJ2-3, with a tentative D call TRBD2 (5 bases). Source: CD4+ T cells sorted from PBMCs, taken 5 days after the yellow fever booster vaccination. This clonotype originated in a man between 18 and 35 years old who received the YFV17D yellow fever vaccine. CDR3 sequence reads: CSARGQGDTQYF. In DNA form, the CDR3 reads TGCAGTGCCCGGGGTCAAGGAGATACGCAGTATTTT.